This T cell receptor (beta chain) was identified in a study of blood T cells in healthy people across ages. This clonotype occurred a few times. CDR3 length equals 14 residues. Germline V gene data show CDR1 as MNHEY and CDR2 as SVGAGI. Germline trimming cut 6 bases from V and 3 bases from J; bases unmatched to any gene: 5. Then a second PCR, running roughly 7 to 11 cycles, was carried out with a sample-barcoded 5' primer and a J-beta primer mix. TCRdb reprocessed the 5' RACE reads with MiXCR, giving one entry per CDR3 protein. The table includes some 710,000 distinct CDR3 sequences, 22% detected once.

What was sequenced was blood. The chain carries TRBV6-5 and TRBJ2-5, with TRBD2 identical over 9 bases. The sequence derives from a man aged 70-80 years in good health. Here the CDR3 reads CASRDLAGEETQYF. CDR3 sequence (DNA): TGTGCCAGCAGAGATTTAGCGGGAGAAGAGACCCAGTACTTC.